This T cell receptor beta chain was sequenced for a study of read filtering for tumor transcriptome and immune sequencing. Whole-study context: The cohort had over 16 men and under 15 women aged about 47 to 90, mean about 68 years. By R-ISS, stages I, II and III held approximately 8, 16 and 7 patients. Per sample, TCR-region reads ranged about 4.05 to 11 million by IR-seq, about 75 to 1,300 by RNA-seq. Study-wide results and caveats: Correlation between methods rose after single-read clonotypes were removed.

The V and J ends lost 6 bases and 4 bases respectively, with 9 bases between them. The CDR3 contains 12 residues. The germline CDR1 and CDR2 sequences are SGHNT and YENEEA. Molecular barcoded adaptors covering alpha/delta and beta/gamma chains were used on about 0.4 ug RNA. TCRdb processed the reads anew with MiXCR; each CDR3 protein has one entry. The sample carries around 48,000 distinct CDR3 sequences, approximately 19% recorded once. In its sample, this clonotype was seen many times. Its antigen is unidentified. The chain joins TRBV11-3 to TRBJ2-5, with D uncertain. The sequence derives from a donor at least 40 years old with multiple myeloma. The sequencing input was a population of CD138-negative cells sorted from bone marrow. CDR3: CASSLSPETQYF. The CDR3 DNA reads as TGTGCCAGCAGTTTATCCCCAGAGACCCAGTACTTC. The full variable domain, rest sourced from reference TRBV11-3 and TRBJ2-5, is EAGVVQSPRYKIIEKKQPVAFWCNPISGHNTLYWYLQNLGQGPELLIRYENEEAVDDSQLPKDRFSAERLKGVDSTLKIQPAELGDSAVYLCASSLSPETQYFGPGTRLLVL.